Listed below are T cell receptor beta chains from one sample, sequenced in a study of T cell clones after liver transplantation. Libraries were prepared by immunoSEQ multiplex PCR; TCRdb keeps only in-frame clonotypes and omits some of them. The sample consists of some 59,000 clones, 71% of them appearing once. Sequencing used CD4+ T cells from blood, obtained before liver transplant. These receptors all come from a human donor who received a liver transplant. CDR3s include the opening cysteine and the closing phenylalanine or tryptophan. Fields, in order: D gene, V gene, clone size, J gene, CDR3 protein, CDR3 DNA. D genes are given only for firm matches. Some rows have no size entry. The others give once, few or many, or a class for an expanded clone.

>TRBD1|TRBV19|.|TRBJ1-6
CASTPGQGRSPLHF
TGTGCCAGTACCCCGGGACAGGGTCGCTCACCCCTCCACTTT
>TRBD2|TRBV4-1|.|TRBJ2-7
CASSQSLAGGTYEQYF
TGCGCCAGCAGCCAAAGTTTAGCGGGGGGGACCTACGAGCAGTACTTC
>.|TRBV20-1|once|TRBJ2-7
CSASGLDEQYF
TGCAGTGCTTCAGGGTTAGACGAGCAGTACTTC
>.|TRBV7-6|.|TRBJ2-5
CASSSFQGQETQYF
TGTGCCAGCAGCTCCTTTCAGGGGCAAGAGACCCAGTACTTC
>.|TRBV5-1|.|TRBJ1-3
CASKGDSGNTIYF
TGCGCCAGCAAAGGAGATTCTGGAAACACCATATATTTT
>.|TRBV7-9|.|TRBJ2-3
CASSLGAVPDTQYF
TGTGCCAGCAGCCTAGGAGCGGTCCCAGATACGCAGTATTTT
>TRBD1|TRBV19|.|TRBJ2-2
CASKQGAGTGELFF
TGTGCCAGCAAACAGGGGGCGGGCACCGGGGAGCTGTTTTTT
>.|TRBV7-2|.|TRBJ2-7
CASTEDRIYEQYF
TGTGCCAGCACCGAGGACAGAATCTACGAGCAGTACTTC
>TRBD1|TRBV5-8|.|TRBJ1-4
CASSFYRGSNEKLFF
TGTGCCAGCAGCTTTTACAGGGGCTCTAATGAAAAACTGTTTTTT
>.|TRBV28|.|TRBJ1-1
CASSSVEGASEAFF
TGTGCCAGCAGCTCGGTGGAAGGGGCCTCAGAAGCTTTCTTT
>.|TRBV6-4|once|TRBJ2-2
CASSIDRRNGELFF
TGTGCCAGCAGTATAGACAGGAGGAACGGGGAGCTGTTTTTT
>TRBD2|TRBV7-8|.|TRBJ2-7
CASSSLGTSPSEQYF
TGTGCCAGCAGCTCCCTAGGGACTAGTCCCAGCGAGCAGTACTTC
>TRBD1|TRBV6-5|.|TRBJ2-1
CATDRGPGNEQFF
TGTGCCACCGACAGGGGGCCAGGGAATGAGCAGTTCTTC
>.|TRBV19|once|TRBJ1-5
CASSRGYRGNQPQHF
TGTGCCAGTAGTCGTGGCTACAGGGGCAATCAGCCCCAGCATTTT
>.|TRBV27|.|TRBJ2-7
CASSLDSRFSYEQYF
TGTGCCAGCAGTTTAGACAGCCGGTTCTCCTACGAGCAGTACTTC
>.|TRBV5-4|once|TRBJ2-3
CASSNGQTSTDTQYF
TGTGCCAGCAGCAATGGACAGACTAGCACAGATACGCAGTATTTT
>TRBD2|TRBV2|.|TRBJ2-1
CASSEIAGGRNEQFF
TGTGCCAGCAGTGAGATAGCGGGGGGAAGGAATGAGCAGTTCTTC
>.|TRBV28|.|TRBJ1-2
CASSFGGYGYTF
TGTGCCAGCAGTTTCGGCGGCTATGGCTACACCTTC
>.|TRBV28|.|TRBJ1-2
CASRSEGGDYGYTF
TGTGCCAGCCGCTCCGAGGGGGGGGACTATGGCTACACCTTC
>.|TRBV27|.|TRBJ2-7
CASSDPRNRAFF
TGTGCCAGCAGTGACCCTCGGAACAGGGCTTTCTTC
>TRBD1|TRBV28|.|TRBJ1-4
CATGRRDRENEKLFF
TGTGCCACCGGGCGCAGGGACAGGGAGAATGAAAAACTGTTTTTT
>TRBD1|TRBV27|few|TRBJ1-2
CASSLYTGDRYGYTF
TGTGCCAGCAGTTTATACACAGGGGACCGCTATGGCTACACCTTC
>.|TRBV23-1|.|TRBJ2-2
CANPLTGKRMAGELFF
TGCGCCAACCCACTAACAGGGAAAAGAATGGCCGGGGAGCTGTTTTTT
>.|TRBV7-2|.|TRBJ2-2
CASRLQGPGTGELFF
TGTGCCAGCAGACTACAGGGTCCCGGCACCGGGGAGCTGTTTTTT
>TRBD2|TRBV7-9|.|TRBJ2-3
CASSPSSGRTDTQYF
TGTGCCAGCAGCCCGTCTAGCGGTCGCACAGATACGCAGTATTTT
>TRBD2|TRBV9|.|TRBJ2-3
CASSVVERGANTQYF
TGTGCCAGCAGCGTAGTTGAGCGGGGGGCGAATACGCAGTATTTT
>TRBD1|TRBV7-2|.|TRBJ2-5
CASSSTGGGETQYF
TGTGCCAGCAGCTCTACAGGGGGCGGAGAGACCCAGTACTTC
>.|TRBV11-2|.|TRBJ2-7
CASSLAPNGYEQYF
TGTGCCAGCAGCTTAGCCCCGAACGGCTACGAGCAGTACTTC
>TRBD2|TRBV10-3|few|TRBJ2-1
CAISTLSGGSYNEQFF
TGTGCCATCAGTACACTTAGCGGGGGGTCCTACAATGAGCAGTTCTTC
>TRBD1|TRBV4-2|.|TRBJ2-7
CASSQPGQGIRSSYEQYF
TGTGCCAGCAGCCAGCCGGGACAGGGGATTCGTAGCTCCTACGAGCAGTACTTC
>.|TRBV7-8|.|TRBJ2-7
CASSPGATGTNEQYF
TGTGCCAGCAGCCCAGGGGCAACAGGGACCAACGAGCAGTACTTC
>.|TRBV6-1|.|TRBJ1-1
CASSESLNTEAFF
TGTGCCAGCAGTGAATCTTTGAACACTGAAGCTTTCTTT
>TRBD1|TRBV9|.|TRBJ1-2
CASSRTGKGYGYTF
TGTGCCAGCAGCCGGACAGGGAAGGGGTATGGCTACACCTTC
>.|TRBV25-1|.|TRBJ1-6
CASSEWRGPNSPLHF
TGTGCCAGCAGTGAATGGAGGGGTCCCAATTCACCCCTCCACTTT
>TRBD1|TRBV7-9|.|TRBJ2-1
CASRPMGPSDRVGEQFF
TGTGCCAGCAGACCTATGGGCCCCTCGGACAGGGTCGGTGAGCAGTTCTTC
>TRBD2|TRBV7-3|.|TRBJ2-5
CASSSGGAGETQYF
TGTGCCAGCAGCAGCGGGGGGGCCGGGGAGACCCAGTACTTC
>.|TRBV18|.|TRBJ2-7
CASSPSGVAEQYF
TGTGCCAGCTCCCCCTCGGGGGTTGCCGAGCAGTACTTC
>.|TRBV23-1|.|TRBJ2-7
CASSRGGDEQYF
TGCGCCAGCAGTCGCGGGGGCGACGAGCAGTACTTC
>TRBD2|TRBV6-6|.|TRBJ2-5
CASSYAVAGGVETQYF
TGTGCCAGCAGTTACGCAGTAGCGGGGGGGGTCGAGACCCAGTACTTC
>.|TRBV6-5|.|TRBJ1-2
CASSTPGEGYTF
TGTGCCAGCAGTACTCCCGGGGAGGGCTACACCTTC
>TRBD2|TRBV5-4|.|TRBJ2-4
CASSLGQTSGGALNIQYF
TGTGCCAGCAGCTTGGGCCAGACTAGCGGGGGGGCCTTAAACATTCAGTACTTC
>.|TRBV9|once|TRBJ1-1
CASSAGDGSLNTEAFF
TGTGCCAGCAGCGCGGGGGACGGGAGCCTGAACACTGAAGCTTTCTTT
>.|TRBV30|.|TRBJ1-1
CAWTTAGTEAFF
TGTGCCTGGACGACGGCGGGGACTGAAGCTTTCTTT
>TRBD1|TRBV6-5|.|TRBJ1-3
CASSGGQGAGNTIYF
TGTGCCAGCAGCGGGGGGCAGGGGGCAGGAAACACCATATATTTT
>.|TRBV7-3|.|TRBJ1-1
CASSLKRNTEAFF
TGTGCCAGCAGCTTAAAGCGGAACACTGAAGCTTTCTTT
>TRBD2|TRBV7-9|.|TRBJ2-1
CASSLMRGGYNEQFF
TGTGCCAGCAGCTTAATGCGGGGGGGCTACAATGAGCAGTTCTTC
>TRBD1|TRBV5-1|.|TRBJ2-5
CASSLGGQGGETQYF
TGCGCCAGCAGCTTGGGAGGACAGGGGGGGGAGACCCAGTACTTC
>TRBD1|TRBV29-1|.|TRBJ1-4
CSVGLPGTGGEKLFF
TGCAGCGTTGGGCTACCCGGGACAGGGGGTGAAAAACTGTTTTTT
>.|TRBV30|.|TRBJ1-4
CAWGFTGTSNEKLFF
TGTGCCTGGGGGTTTACAGGGACCTCTAATGAAAAACTGTTTTTT
>.|TRBV28|.|TRBJ2-3
CASSNSDPVGADTQYF
TGTGCCAGCAGTAACTCGGACCCAGTAGGGGCAGATACGCAGTATTTT
>.|TRBV5-1|.|TRBJ2-3
CASSLADRSEGTADTQYF
TGCGCCAGCAGCTTGGCCGATAGGTCAGAGGGTACGGCAGATACGCAGTATTTT
>.|TRBV19|.|TRBJ1-5
CASSRGLQPQHF
TGTGCCAGTAGTCGGGGGTTGCAGCCCCAGCATTTT
>.|TRBV6-5|.|TRBJ1-6
CASSYNGQRHSPLHF
TGTGCCAGCAGTTACAATGGGCAACGACATTCACCCCTCCACTTT
>TRBD1|TRBV7-9|.|TRBJ2-7
CASSSPQGSNTYEQYF
TGTGCCAGCAGCTCCCCACAGGGGTCTAATACCTACGAGCAGTACTTC